The rows below give T cell receptor beta chains drawn from one sample of a study of blood T cell repertoires in COVID-19. Sequencing was performed with immunoSEQ multiplex PCR; in TCRdb, only in-frame clones are kept and a portion is missing. The sample includes some 330,000 clones, more than 90% of them seen just once. The sample taken for sequencing was PBMCs or T cells enriched from blood (not recorded which). The receptor source for this set is a woman under 40 who had recovered from COVID-19. CDR3s include the opening cysteine and the closing phenylalanine or tryptophan. D genes are given only for firm matches. The size entry is marked missing in some rows and otherwise reads once, few, many or a size class.

CATGDSYNSPLHF TGTGCCACCGGGGACAGCTATAATTCACCCCTCCACTTT TRBD1 TRBJ1-6 - TRBV11-2
CASSPFTDTQYF TGTGCCAGCTCACCCTTCACAGATACGCAGTATTTT - TRBJ2-3 once TRBV18
CASGGTGVDYEQYF TGTGCCAGCGGGGGGACAGGGGTTGACTACGAGCAGTACTTC TRBD1 TRBJ2-7 - TRBV27
CASSFLYGTSGNTGELFF TGTGCCAGCAGTTTCCTATACGGGACTAGCGGAAACACCGGGGAGCTGTTTTTT TRBD2 TRBJ2-2 - TRBV28
CASSLSSAQTSRGGETQYF TGTGCCAGCAGTTTATCGAGCGCCCAGACTAGCCGGGGGGGAGAGACCCAGTACTTC TRBD2 TRBJ2-5 - TRBV27
CASTSGGSNQPQHF TGTGCCAGCACGTCAGGGGGGAGCAATCAGCCCCAGCATTTT TRBD1 TRBJ1-5 once TRBV28
CASSSQGSGANVLTF TGTGCCAGCAGTTCCCAGGGCTCTGGGGCCAACGTCCTGACTTTC - TRBJ2-6 - TRBV27
CASSRPGLASETQYF TGTGCCAGCAGCCGGCCGGGACTAGCCTCAGAGACCCAGTACTTC TRBD2 TRBJ2-5 - TRBV5-4
CASSYSLLLSEAFF TGTGCCAGCAGTTACTCGTTACTTCTGTCTGAAGCTTTCTTT - TRBJ1-1 - TRBV6-5
CASSPAEASPTEAFF TGTGCCAGCTCCCCCGCGGAAGCGAGCCCCACTGAAGCTTTCTTT - TRBJ1-1 - TRBV18
CASSSSTLTSFSYNEQFF TGTGCCAGCAGCTCCTCGACACTTACTAGCTTTTCCTACAATGAGCAGTTCTTC - TRBJ2-1 - TRBV7-2
CASSPGQLSSYEQYF TGTGCCAGCAGCCCTGGACAGTTATCGTCCTACGAGCAGTACTTC - TRBJ2-7 - TRBV7-2
CASSLAGGIDTQYF TGTGCCAGCAGCTTAGCGGGGGGAATAGATACGCAGTATTTT - TRBJ2-3 - TRBV7-2
CAWSGQVANYGYTF TGTGCCTGGAGTGGTCAGGTGGCTAACTATGGCTACACCTTC - TRBJ1-2 - TRBV30
CASSQQASGTYEQYF TGTGCCAGCTCACAACAGGCTAGCGGTACCTACGAGCAGTACTTC TRBD2 TRBJ2-7 - TRBV18
CASSPAGTVTTNYGYTF TGTGCCAGCAGTCCAGCCGGGACAGTGACAACTAACTATGGCTACACCTTC TRBD1 TRBJ1-2 - TRBV28
CASGGRGGGSYNEQFF TGTGCCAGCGGTGGTAGGGGCGGGGGCTCCTACAATGAGCAGTTCTTC TRBD2 TRBJ2-1 - TRBV2
CASSSVGQGISEQFF TGTGCCAGCAGCTCCGTGGGACAGGGGATAAGCGAGCAGTTCTTC TRBD1 TRBJ2-1 - TRBV11-3
CSVGEESYEQYF TGCAGCGTGGGGGAGGAATCCTACGAGCAGTACTTC - TRBJ2-7 - TRBV29-1
CASIDTYGSREDTQYF TGTGCCAGCATCGATACCTACGGGTCTCGAGAAGATACGCAGTATTTT - TRBJ2-3 - TRBV5-8
CASSENPLAGIYEQYF TGTGCCAGCAGTGAGAACCCCCTAGCGGGAATATACGAGCAGTACTTC TRBD2 TRBJ2-7 - TRBV28
CASTLGLADSYEQYF TGTGCCAGCACTCTGGGACTAGCGGACTCCTACGAGCAGTACTTC TRBD2 TRBJ2-7 - TRBV7-9
CASSVNRGGNTGELFF TGTGCCAGCAGCGTGAACAGGGGTGGGAACACCGGGGAGCTGTTTTTT TRBD1 TRBJ2-2 - TRBV9
CAISEGQGNTEAFF TGTGCCATCAGTGAAGGACAGGGGAACACTGAAGCTTTCTTT TRBD1 TRBJ1-1 - TRBV10-3
CASRRRPLNTEAFF TGTGCCAGTAGGAGGCGGCCCTTGAACACTGAAGCTTTCTTT - TRBJ1-1 - TRBV19
CASRRTYTEAFF TGTGCCAGCAGACGGACATACACTGAAGCTTTCTTT - TRBJ1-1 - TRBV28
CASSPGLNRGDGYTF TGTGCCAGCTCACCGGGGTTGAACAGGGGTGATGGCTACACCTTC TRBD1 TRBJ1-2 - TRBV18
CASSWVGEQAFF TGTGCCAGCAGCTGGGTCGGGGAGCAAGCTTTCTTT - TRBJ1-1 - TRBV5-6
CASSLALAGQSAEAFF TGTGCCAGCAGCTTAGCATTGGCAGGGCAAAGCGCTGAAGCTTTCTTT - TRBJ1-1 - TRBV7-2
CASRSLRDSANTGELFF TGTGCCAGCAGATCCCTCCGGGACAGCGCGAACACCGGGGAGCTGTTTTTT TRBD1 TRBJ2-2 - TRBV28
CASRLIQGASGGYTF TGTGCCAGCAGATTGATACAGGGTGCCTCGGGAGGCTACACCTTC - TRBJ1-2 - TRBV2
CASRLVAGETQYF TGTGCAAGTCGCTTAGTAGCGGGGGAGACCCAGTACTTC - TRBJ2-5 - TRBV12-2
CASSSGTSRGEQFF TGCGCCAGCAGCTCGGGGACTAGTCGAGGTGAGCAGTTCTTC TRBD2 TRBJ2-1 - TRBV5-1
CASSLSRGYTF TGTGCCAGCAGTTTATCTCGTGGCTACACCTTC - TRBJ1-2 - TRBV28
CASSQDLGVLGEQYF TGCGCCAGCAGCCAAGATTTGGGAGTTCTCGGCGAGCAGTACTTC - TRBJ2-7 - TRBV4-1
CASSSYPTSGGAFGELFF TGTGCCAGCAGCTCGTACCCGACTAGCGGGGGCGCGTTTGGGGAGCTGTTTTTT TRBD2 TRBJ2-2 - TRBV7-3
CASSVTGTHTALTYGYTF TGTGCCAGCAGCGTAACCGGGACTCATACGGCCCTCACCTATGGCTACACCTTC - TRBJ1-2 - TRBV5-6
CASSYSEASSYEQYF TGTGCCAGCAGTTACTCGGAGGCGAGCTCCTACGAGCAGTACTTC - TRBJ2-7 - TRBV6-5
CAWSERQPGNTIYF TGTGCCTGGAGTGAGAGACAACCTGGAAACACCATATATTTT - TRBJ1-3 once TRBV30
CASSPGHLSYEQYF TGTGCCAGCAGCCCGGGACACCTTTCCTACGAGCAGTACTTC - TRBJ2-7 - TRBV7-3
CASSQGSRGAFF TGTGCCAGCAGTCAAGGGTCACGGGGTGCTTTCTTT - TRBJ1-1 - TRBV28